This T cell receptor beta chain was sequenced for a study of T-cell reconstitution after alpha-beta-depleted transplantation in children. A TCRbeta library incorporating unique molecular identifiers was prepared. TCRdb re-derived calls from the PCR reads in MiXCR, one entry per CDR3 protein. The sample consists of some 290,000 distinct CDR3 sequences, over 20% of them appearing once. Study-level results: A year post-transplant, T-cell counts and diversity derived mostly from newly produced T cells. Alpha-beta T cells about two months after transplant reportedly derived from several hundred expanded graft clones. Surviving recipient T cells and thymic progenitors produced the high day-60 TCRbeta diversity seen in some patients.

For this clonotype: The antigen is unknown. A read error may explain this, as a much larger clone is one base away.

The source material was PBMCs, mostly from graft donor cells, sampled 180 days after TCRalphabeta/CD19-depleted stem cell transplant. The TCR was taken from a male patient aged 10 to 17 who had a stem cell transplant for acute lymphoblastic leukemia, so the T cells may come from the graft donor.

Written as DNA, the CDR3 is TGCGCCAGCAGCCACATTCTTGGGACCCAGTACTTC. Translating gives CASSHILGTQYF. J is TRBJ2-5 and V is TRBV4-1; no reliable D call. V was trimmed by 3 bases and J by 7 bases, leaving 9 bases between them. The CDR3 runs to 12 residues. Germline CDR1 MGHRA, CDR2 YSYEKL.